The sequence of this TCR beta chain was determined in a study of T cell responses to AZD1222 COVID-19 vaccine. Study-wide points: Per reports, nearly half of all spike-specific TCRs target regions that are unmutated in variants. Repertoire sampling happened only post peak T cell response. Vaccine-related CD4 TCRs covered spike, predominating at 160-218 and 743-854.

With regard to this clone: Its specificity is unknown.

Germline assignment: CDR1 LNHDA and CDR2 SQIVND (reference sequence). The CDR3 length is 14 residues. With 2 bases removed from V and 2 bases from J, the gap between germline ends came to 9 bases. TCRdb's copy holds only in-frame clones and misses some; the assay was immunoSEQ multiplex PCR. The sample holds around 140,000 clones; about 89% are singletons and the top ten take under 4%. The chain links TRBV19 to TRBJ1-1; possible D gene TRBD1, 6 bases. This specimen consisted of peripheral blood, obtained 28 days after the second AZD1222 dose. The sequence derives from an adult who received the AZD1222 COVID-19 vaccine. The CDR3 here is CASSINRVNTEAFF. CDR3 DNA sequence: TGTGCCAGTAGTATAAACAGGGTAAACACTGAAGCTTTCTTT. The entire variable domain, with the rest obtained from reference TRBV19 and TRBJ1-1, is as follows: DGGITQSPKYLFRKEGQNVTLSCEQNLNHDAMYWYRQDPGQGLRLIYYSQIVNDFQKGDIAEGYSVSREKKESFPLTVTSAQKNPTAFYLCASSINRVNTEAFFGQGTRLTVV.